Listed here are 18 T cell receptor beta chains from one sample, sequenced in a study of Graves' ophthalmopathy and Graves' hyperthyroidism. Using RNA transcripts, the TCR beta CDR3 regions were amplified. An initial RT-PCR round employing HTBI primers preceded a second-round multiplex PCR. TCRdb processed the multiplex PCR reads anew with MiXCR; each CDR3 protein has one entry. The sample consists of about 640,000 distinct CDR3 sequences, roughly 39% of them appearing once. The specimen was peripheral blood. The receptors come from an adult man with Graves' ophthalmopathy.

The rearrangement links TRBV30 to TRBJ1-2, with 10 bases matching TRBD1. Germline loops: CDR1 GTSNPN, CDR2 SVGIG (reference sequence). The CDR3 sequence is 13 residues long. V lost 0 bases and J lost 8; bases outside the gene matches: 3. CDR3 loop: CAWSVRTGGGYTF. CDR3 bases: TGTGCCTGGAGTGTCCGGACAGGGGGGGGCTACACCTTC.

On this clonotype: The junction does not match germline at one end; this may be a read error. This chain uses TRBV10-3 with TRBJ1-2; maybe TRBD1 (6 bases). The CDR3 totals 13 residues. Germline V gene lookup returns CDR1 ENHRY and CDR2 SYGVKD. The CDR3 DNA follows: TGTGCCAGCAGTTTGAGGGACAACTATGGCAACACCTTC. It translates to CASSLRDNYGNTF.

This chain joins TRBV29-1 and TRBJ2-5; 8 positions agree with TRBD2. Trimming at V came to 7 bases and at J to 2 bases, leaving 15 bases not matched to a gene. Germline V CDR1 and CDR2: SQVTM, ANQGSEA. This CDR3 spans 16 amino acids. DNA for the CDR3: TGCAGCGCTAAGAAGCGGATAGCGGGGCCGCAAGAGACCCAGTACTTC. Protein product: CSAKKRIAGPQETQYF.

The chain links TRBV9 to TRBJ2-7; TRBD1 matches 9 bases. This CDR3 is 14 amino acids long. V lost 7 bases, J lost 5 bases, and 10 bases stayed unmatched. Germline V CDR1 and CDR2: SGDLS, YYNGEE. For the CDR3, the DNA is TGTGCCAGCGGTGACAGGGGGGGATTCAACGAGCAGTACTTC. This gives the protein CASGDRGGFNEQYF. Together with reference TRBV9 and TRBJ2-7, the CDR3 gives the full variable domain: DSGVTQTPKHLITATGQRVTLRCSPRSGDLSVYWYQQSLDQGLQFLIQYYNGEERAKGNILERFSAQQFPDLHSELNLSSLELGDSALYFCASGDRGGFNEQYFGPGTRLTVT.

Only a few counts were recorded for this clonotype. The chain is built from TRBV9 and TRBJ2-2; D is possibly TRBD2 (6 bases). The CDR3 loop spans 19 amino acids. V dropped 0 bases and J dropped 0 bases, with 18 bases sitting between them. Per the germline V gene, CDR1 is SGDLS and CDR2 is YYNGEE. The CDR3 region has the DNA TGTGCCAGCAGCGTAGTAGGTGGGAGGTCCACCGCGAACACCGGGGAGCTGTTTTTT. Protein sequence: CASSVVGGRSTANTGELFF.

This clonotype was found many times. This chain uses TRBV9 with TRBJ2-5; 9 nucleotides align to TRBD2. The CDR3 has 14 amino acids. The V gene end was trimmed by 4 bases and the J gene end by 7 bases; junction bases not matched to a gene: 8. In germline, CDR1 is SGDLS, CDR2 YYNGEE. The CDR3: CASSQIAGVGTQYF. In DNA form, the CDR3 reads TGTGCCAGCAGCCAAATAGCGGGAGTAGGGACCCAGTACTTC.

The chain combines TRBV20-1 with TRBJ2-7; perhaps TRBD2 as D (7 bases). The better agreement between TRBJ2-1 and the DNA end casts doubt on the J call. The CDR3 has 13 amino acids. The germline gives CDR1 DFQATT, CDR2 SNEGSKA (reference sequence). The CDR3 spells CSARIAGATQQFF. The CDR3 nucleotides are TGCAGTGCACGGATCGCGGGGGCAACCCAGCAGTTCTTC.

The chain employs TRBV5-1 and TRBJ1-2; a possible D gene is TRBD1 (6 bases). Germline CDR1 SGHRS, CDR2 YFSETQ. This CDR3 contains 14 residues. The germline V and J ends were trimmed by 4 bases and 3 bases, with 13 bases remaining between them. CDR3 nucleotides: TGCGCCAGCAGCCTAAATCAGGGGTACTATGGCTACACCTTC. Translated, it gives CASSLNQGYYGYTF.

The rearrangement links TRBV25-1 to TRBJ1-3; 8 bases fit TRBD1. The CDR3 runs 16 residues. Germline V gene lookup returns CDR1 MGHDK and CDR2 SYGVNS. Trimming cost V 4 bases and J 4 bases; bases outside gene matches: 9. The CDR3 is CASSARDRSGGNTIYF. The DNA of the CDR3 is TGTGCCAGCAGTGCTAGGGACAGGTCAGGGGGAAACACCATATATTTT.

The gene calls are TRBV10-2 and TRBJ1-4, with 8 positions matching TRBD1. This CDR3 has 20 residues. The V gene end was trimmed by 6 bases and the J gene end by 8 bases; junction bases not matched to a gene: 26. In germline, CDR1 is WSHSY, CDR2 SAAADI. CDR3 in amino acids: CASSPSSGGTEVGEGEKLFF. The CDR3 DNA sequence: TGCGCCAGCAGCCCCAGCTCAGGGGGCACTGAAGTAGGGGAAGGCGAAAAACTGTTTTTT.

The chain recombines TRBV9 with TRBJ1-3; D remains unclear. Germline V CDR1 and CDR2: SGDLS, YYNGEE. There are 14 residues in the CDR3. Trimming cost V 2 bases and J 0 bases, with 6 bases left between them. The CDR3 region is CASSVFDSGNTIYF. The CDR3 DNA follows: TGTGCCAGCAGCGTTTTTGACTCTGGAAACACCATATATTTT.

The chain has TRBV19 and TRBJ2-7; TRBD1 agrees at 8 bases. Trimming cost V 8 bases and J 3 bases; bases outside gene matches: 9. The germline V gene has CDR1 LNHDA and CDR2 SQIVND (reference sequence). This CDR3 contains 14 residues. The CDR3 DNA reads as TGTGCCAGTGCAAAGGGACAGGACGTCTACGAGCAGTACTTC. Translating gives CASAKGQDVYEQYF.

The table lists this clonotype with a few counts. This CDR3 is CSARDNWQETQYF. The CDR3 region has the DNA TGCAGTGCTAGAGATAACTGGCAAGAGACCCAGTACTTC. The genes are TRBV20-1 and TRBJ2-5, with no clear D. V lost 0 bases and J 2 bases, leaving 7 bases between the germline ends. This CDR3 spans 13 amino acids. Germline V CDR1 and CDR2: DFQATT, SNEGSKA (reference sequence).

There are many counts of this clonotype. The chain uses TRBV25-1 and TRBJ2-3; 11 nucleotides align to TRBD1. J was trimmed by 4 bases and V by 4 bases; bases with no gene match: 7. Germline V gene sequence: CDR1 MGHDK, CDR2 SYGVNS. This CDR3 has 16 residues. CDR3 sequence reads: CASSVTWTGGADTQYF. The CDR3 DNA follows: TGTGCCAGCAGTGTAACCTGGACAGGGGGCGCAGATACGCAGTATTTT.

This clonotype appeared many times. This chain joins TRBV7-9 and TRBJ1-3, with D unclear. The CDR3 is 14 amino acids. In germline, CDR1 is SEHNR, CDR2 FQNEAQ (reference sequence). CDR3 in DNA: TGTGCGGAATGGAGCGGCGTCTCTGGAAACACCATATATTTT. Translation: CAEWSGVSGNTIYF.

The rearrangement links TRBV15 to TRBJ2-5; D is unresolved. The V and J ends lost 3 bases and 5 bases respectively, with 13 bases between them. This CDR3 has 14 amino acids. Looked up from germline, CDR1 is LNHNV and CDR2 is YYDKDF (reference sequence). The CDR3 coding sequence is TGTGCCACCAGCAGCTTTACGTCGTCGGAGACCCAGTACTTC. It yields the protein CATSSFTSSETQYF.

On this clonotype: At one end the junction does not follow the germline gene, possibly because of a read error. The CDR3 protein is CASSWGLAGAQSYEQYF. CDR3 bases: TGTGCCAGCAGCTGGGGACTAGCGGGGGCCCAGTCCTACGAGCAGTACTTC. The genes are TRBV5-1 and TRBJ2-7; 14 bases are shared with TRBD2. CDR1 is SGHRS, CDR2 YFSETQ, per germline. CDR3 length equals 17 residues.

The V gene is TRBV20-1, the J gene TRBJ1-5; 10 bases line up with TRBD1. This CDR3 spans 15 amino acids. CDR1 and CDR2 (germline): DFQATT, SNEGSKA (reference sequence). Trimming took 6 bases from V and 7 from J; bases not matched to a gene: 12. In DNA, the CDR3 is TGCAGTGCAGGACAGGGGGGATTTCGGGGGCAGCCCCAGCATTTT. Protein sequence: CSAGQGGFRGQPQHF.